The next 10 T cell receptor beta chains were all read from a single sample in a study of monozygotic twins with inflammatory bowel disease. TCRdb re-called the 5' RACE reads and shows each CDR3 protein once, DNA omitted. The sample has 300,000 to 400,000 distinct CDR3 sequences. Sequenced input: blood. These receptor sequences come from a human donor with ulcerative colitis or Crohn's disease, or a healthy co-twin of an affected twin (not recorded which).

The J gene is TRBJ1-4, the V gene TRBV19; TCRdb's assignment of TRBD1 cannot be checked, as there is no DNA. The CDR3 runs 13 residues. The V gene's germline CDR1 is LNHDA and CDR2 SQIVND (reference sequence). The CDR3 loop reads CASMQGSNEKLFF.

This chain joins TRBV5-1 and TRBJ2-6. The CDR3 runs 14 residues. Germline V gene sequence: CDR1 SGHRS, CDR2 YFSETQ. CDR3: CASSLLAGANVLTF.

The J gene is TRBJ2-3, the V gene TRBV9; TCRdb's D gene call, TRBD1, goes unchecked for lack of DNA. From germline, CDR1 is SGDLS and CDR2 YYNGEE. The CDR3 sequence is 17 residues long. This CDR3 reads CASSVAAGGTSTDTQYF.

The rearrangement links TRBV20-1 to TRBJ1-1; the D call of TRBD1 rests on TCRdb alone, since no DNA is present to check it. This CDR3 has 12 amino acids. The germline V gene has CDR1 DFQATT and CDR2 SNEGSKA (reference sequence). The CDR3 sequence is CSGGRQGGLAFF.

The chain uses TRBV7-2 and TRBJ1-5; TCRdb proposes TRBD1, but this gene call is untestable without DNA. Per the germline V gene, CDR1 is SGHTA and CDR2 is FQGNSA. CDR3 length equals 14 residues. The chain's CDR3 is CASSSRTGNQPQHF. Combining the CDR3 with reference TRBV7-2 and TRBJ1-5 gives the whole variable domain GAGVSQSPSNKVTEKGKDVELRCDPISGHTALYWYRQSLGQGLEFLIYFQGNSAPDKSGLPSDRFSAERTGGSVSTLTIQRTQQEDSAVYLCASSSRTGNQPQHFGDGTRLSIL.

This chain connects TRBV4-1 to TRBJ2-7. Per germline, CDR1 MGHRA and CDR2 YSYEKL. The CDR3 length is 15 residues. CDR3 region: CASSQDSVVPYEQYF.

V is TRBV20-1 and J is TRBJ2-7. Germline V gene lookup returns CDR1 DFQATT and CDR2 SNEGSKA (reference sequence). The CDR3 is 12 amino acids. The CDR3 reads CSARVTSYEQYF.

This rearrangement joins TRBV5-5 to TRBJ2-5; TCRdb gives TRBD1 as the D gene, but with no DNA this cannot be confirmed. The CDR3 is 16 residues long. Germline CDR1 and CDR2: SGHKS and YYEKEE (reference sequence). The CDR3 here is CASSLGGQGPQETQYF.

This CDR3 is CSALIQRTGLNTEAFF. This chain joins TRBV20-1 and TRBJ1-1; the TCRdb call, TRBD1, lacks DNA for checking. Per germline, CDR1 DFQATT and CDR2 SNEGSKA (reference sequence). The CDR3 loop spans 16 amino acids.

CDR3 loop: CASSSAVSGVGTEAFF. J is TRBJ1-1 and V is TRBV5-1; TCRdb's D gene call, TRBD1, goes unchecked for lack of DNA. Germline lookup yields CDR1 SGHRS and CDR2 YFSETQ. This CDR3 contains 16 residues.